The source of this TCR beta chain is a study of shared clonotypes between healthy human individuals. CDR1 and CDR2 (germline): MNHNS, SASEGT. V lost 7 bases and J lost 2, with 11 bases in between. This CDR3 is 14 amino acids long. The protocol was immunoSEQ multiplex PCR, while the TCRdb copy is restricted to in-frame clones and leaves out a portion. The sample lists 2 million to 2.5 million clones; 90% to 96% were seen once. The sample was naive CD4+ T cells sorted from blood. The subset: CD45RA+ positively selected. This clonotype originated in a man between 18 and 35 years old in good health. This chain links TRBV6-1 with TRBJ2-2; D might be TRBD2 (5 bases). CDR3 region: CASKRSGNTGELFF. For the CDR3, the DNA is TGTGCCAGCAAGAGGTCGGGAAACACCGGGGAGCTGTTTTTT.